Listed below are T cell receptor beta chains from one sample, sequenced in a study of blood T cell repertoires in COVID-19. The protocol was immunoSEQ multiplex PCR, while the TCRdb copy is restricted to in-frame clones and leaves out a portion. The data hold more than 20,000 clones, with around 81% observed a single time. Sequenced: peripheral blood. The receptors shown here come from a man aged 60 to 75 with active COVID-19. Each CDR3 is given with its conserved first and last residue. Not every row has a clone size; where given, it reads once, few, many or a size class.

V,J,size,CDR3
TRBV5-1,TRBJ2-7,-,CASSSRTAEQYF
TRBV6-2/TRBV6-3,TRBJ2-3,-,CASSPYGDRGDTQYF
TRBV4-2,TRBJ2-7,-,CASSQARQGAYEQYF
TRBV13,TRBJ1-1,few,CASSLGSGQGTEAFF
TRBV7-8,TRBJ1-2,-,CASSLGFTGTNYGYTF
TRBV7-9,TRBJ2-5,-,CASIREAEETQYF
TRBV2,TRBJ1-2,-,CASRERTAAGGYTF
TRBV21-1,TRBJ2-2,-,CASSQTSGRDLTGELFF
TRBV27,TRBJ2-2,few,CASSGSGAGGELFF
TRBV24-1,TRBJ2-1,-,CATSSLAGGYNEQFF
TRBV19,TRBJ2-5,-,CASSISQETQYF
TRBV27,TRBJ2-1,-,CASRLASLGNEQFF
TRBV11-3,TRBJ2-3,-,CASSFGMTDTQYF
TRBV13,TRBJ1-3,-,CASSLVLDGNTIYF
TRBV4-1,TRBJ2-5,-,CASSQEARYQETQYF
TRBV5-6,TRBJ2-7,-,CASSLTGGQDEQYF
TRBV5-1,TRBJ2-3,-,CASSLGTLSTDTQYF
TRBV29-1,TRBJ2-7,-,CSVWNSGSPEQYF
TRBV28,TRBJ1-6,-,CASSSGQGGGSPLHF
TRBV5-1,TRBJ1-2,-,CASSLDRANYGYTF
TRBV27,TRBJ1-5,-,CASSFRGFNQPQHF
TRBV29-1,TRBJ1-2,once,CSVEAGTGNYGYTF
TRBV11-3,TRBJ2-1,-,CASSLGGGKANEQFF
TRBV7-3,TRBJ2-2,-,CASSPTSGRLGELFF
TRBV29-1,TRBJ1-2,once,CSVGQASKYGYTF
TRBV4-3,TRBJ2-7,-,CASSQDGTPAYEQYF
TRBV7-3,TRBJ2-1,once,CASSDTPRGEQFF
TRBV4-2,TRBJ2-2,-,CASSQDVGGLAGDNTGELFF
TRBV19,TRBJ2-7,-,CASSEQGSILYEQYF
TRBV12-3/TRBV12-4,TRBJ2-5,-,CASSRGVQETQYF
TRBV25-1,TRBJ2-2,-,CASSERQGKTGELFF
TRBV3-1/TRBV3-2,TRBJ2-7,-,CASSQDGSYEQYF
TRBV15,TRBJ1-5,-,CATSPGTGGFQPQHF
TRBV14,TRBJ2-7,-,CASSQDEGMGHEQYF
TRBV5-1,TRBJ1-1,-,CASTLDLGAQGEAFF
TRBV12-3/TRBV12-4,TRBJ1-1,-,CASSLGPNTEAFF
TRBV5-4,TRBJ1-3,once,CASSLAGYEDTIYF
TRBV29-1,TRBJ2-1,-,CSVSTPGTGGEFF
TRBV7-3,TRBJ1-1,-,CASSSTGGVTEAFF
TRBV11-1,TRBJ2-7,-,CASSPDGGYEQYF
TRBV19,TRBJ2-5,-,CASRRDPGGRETQYF
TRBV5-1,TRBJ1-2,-,CASSPRDPYGYTF
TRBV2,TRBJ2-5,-,CASSASPQLVETQYF
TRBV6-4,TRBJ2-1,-,CATSSGTSGNEQFF
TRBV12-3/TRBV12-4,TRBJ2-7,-,CASSYRQVREQYF
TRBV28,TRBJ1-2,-,CASSFTGGYGYTF
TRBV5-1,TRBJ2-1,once,CASSLAGTGHYNEQFF
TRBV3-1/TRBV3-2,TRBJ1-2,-,CASSATRTELGGYTF
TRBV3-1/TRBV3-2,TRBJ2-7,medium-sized,CASSHHGTAYEQYF
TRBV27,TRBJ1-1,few,CASSLVGQGHTEAFF
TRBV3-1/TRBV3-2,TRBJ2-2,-,CASSQSVSTGELFF